Below, 25 T cell receptor beta chains from the same sample are listed, as sequenced in a study of early T cells in non-severe SARS-CoV-2 infection. Via MiXCR, TCRdb re-called the 5' RACE reads, giving one row per CDR3 protein. Of about 48,000 distinct CDR3 sequences listed, over 7.5% were seen once; the top ten hold about 7.7%. Sequenced sample: whole blood. The receptors were sampled from an adult who was a healthcare worker with PCR-confirmed SARS-CoV-2 infection or an uninfected control (not recorded which).

This clonotype was seen ten or more times. This chain links TRBV20-1 with TRBJ1-1; no firm D call. The germline V and J ends were trimmed by 3 bases and 0 bases, with 8 bases remaining between them. Germline CDR1 is DFQATT and CDR2 is SNEGSKA (reference sequence). The CDR3 covers 13 residues. This chain's CDR3 is CSARGSLNTEAFF. The CDR3 DNA reads as TGCAGTGCTAGGGGCAGCTTGAACACTGAAGCTTTCTTT.

V is TRBV20-1 and J is TRBJ1-4, with TRBD1 identical over 7 bases. CDR1 and CDR2 (germline): DFQATT, SNEGSKA (reference sequence). The CDR3 is 15 residues long. The J segment lost 8 bases and the V segment lost 5 bases, leaving 14 bases of the junction unmatched. The CDR3 DNA is TGCAGTGCTCCTCCGGCAGACAGGGAAGGAGAAAAACTGTTTTTT. This gives the protein CSAPPADREGEKLFF.

Many counts were recorded for this clonotype. V and J are TRBV5-1 and TRBJ1-1; TRBD1 matches 7 bases. The CDR3 contains 16 residues. Germline-derived CDR1 and CDR2 are SGHRS and YFSETQ. After removal of 4 bases from V and 4 bases from J, the junction contained 13 bases not matched to a gene. CDR3 in DNA: TGCGCCAGCAGCCCGGGGGCCCGACAGGGTAGCACTGAAGCTTTCTTT. It translates to CASSPGARQGSTEAFF. The variable domain in full, with the rest retrieved from reference TRBV5-1 and TRBJ1-1, is KAGVTQTPRYLIKTRGQQVTLSCSPISGHRSVSWYQQTPGQGLQFLFEYFSETQRNKGNFPGRFSGRQFSNSRSEMNVSTLELGDSALYLCASSPGARQGSTEAFFGQGTRLTVV.

This clonotype was observed a single time. The chain links TRBV29-1 to TRBJ2-5; the match to TRBD1 covers 9 bases. The CDR3 spans 13 residues. Trimming removed 3 bases from V and 5 bases from J; junction bases left unmatched: 4. Looked up from germline, CDR1 is SQVTM and CDR2 is ANQGSEA. The CDR3 protein is CSVDWGQGETQYF. The CDR3 region has the DNA TGCAGCGTTGATTGGGGACAGGGCGAGACCCAGTACTTC.

This clonotype came up many times. V gene TRBV3-1 combines with J gene TRBJ1-3, with a possible D match to TRBD1 (5 bases). The V end lost 4 bases, the J end lost 0 bases, and 10 bases lay between the germline ends. The CDR3 consists of 15 residues. From germline, CDR1 is LGHDT and CDR2 YNNKEL (reference sequence). Written as DNA, the CDR3 is TGTGCCAGCAGCCTGCAGACAGTCTCTGGAAACACCATATATTTT. Translated: CASSLQTVSGNTIYF.

The sample holds many counts of this clonotype. V and J are TRBV12-3 or TRBV12-4 and TRBJ1-4; D not certain. The germline V and J ends were trimmed by 3 bases and 12 bases, with 17 bases remaining between them. The CDR3 consists of 14 residues. CDR3 sequence reads: CASSFQSNYGELFF. CDR3 bases: TGTGCCAGCAGTTTCCAGAGCAACTATGGGGAACTGTTTTTT.

This chain links TRBV28 with TRBJ2-7, with D maybe TRBD1 (5 bases). The CDR3 is 11 amino acids. CDR1 and CDR2 from the germline V gene are MDHEN and SYDVKM. Trimming pared 10 bases from V and 5 bases from J, leaving 12 bases between. CDR3 residues: CATMTVDEQYF. For the CDR3, the DNA is TGTGCCACCATGACAGTCGACGAGCAGTACTTC.

In this sample, this clonotype turned up many times. The CDR3 region is CASSRGFGAGANVLTF. CDR3 nucleotide sequence: TGTGCCAGCAGCCGGGGTTTTGGTGCCGGGGCCAACGTCCTGACTTTC. The V gene is TRBV3-1, the J gene TRBJ2-6; D call uncertain. CDR3 size: 16 residues. CDR1 and CDR2 (germline): LGHDT, YNNKEL (reference sequence). V lost 4 bases, J lost 4 bases, and 14 bases lay in between.

This clonotype was counted between two and nine times. This sequence joins TRBV12-3 or TRBV12-4 and TRBJ1-2; tentative D call: TRBD1 (6 bases). V was shortened by 5 bases and J by 4 bases, with 26 bases between the two germline ends. The CDR3 extends over 18 amino acids. The CDR3 sequence: CASSPQSGAHLTSYGYTF. The CDR3 nucleotides read TGTGCCAGCAGTCCACAGTCGGGGGCACACCTCACTAGCTATGGCTACACCTTC.

This clonotype occurred a few times. This rearrangement joins TRBV18 to TRBJ2-7, with TRBD1 identical over 10 bases. Germline V gives CDR1 KGHSH, CDR2 LQKENI. The CDR3 is 17 amino acids. Losses at the gene ends were 3 bases for V and 3 bases for J; bases not matched to a gene: 11. The CDR3 nucleotides read TGTGCCAGCTCACCGTCCCCGACCCGGACAGGGGGCTACGAGCAGTACTTC. It specifies CASSPSPTRTGGYEQYF.

This clonotype was detected ten times or more. The rearrangement joins TRBV29-1 to TRBJ1-5, with D maybe TRBD1 (5 bases). Deletions cut 1 base from V and 1 base from J, with 8 bases between. Germline assignment: CDR1 SQVTM and CDR2 ANQGSEA. CDR3 length: 14 amino acids. The CDR3 here is CSVEAEGSNQPQHF. CDR3 sequence (DNA): TGCAGCGTTGAAGCGGAGGGGAGCAATCAGCCCCAGCATTTT.

This clonotype is categorized as medium-sized. The V call is TRBV14, the J call TRBJ2-7, with a possible D match to TRBD1 (7 bases). The CDR3 covers 19 residues. CDR1 is SGHDN and CDR2 is FVKESK in the germline V gene. Trimming stripped 1 base from V and 1 base from J, with 23 bases between. The CDR3: CASSQAGTGVGGTSYEQYF. CDR3 sequence (DNA): TGTGCCAGCAGCCAAGCGGGAACAGGGGTAGGGGGGACATCCTACGAGCAGTACTTC.

This clonotype was detected many times. CDR3 sequence: CSPPKLSTDTQYF. As DNA, the CDR3 is TGCAGCCCCCCTAAATTGAGCACAGATACGCAGTATTTT. The chain carries TRBV20-1 and TRBJ2-3; D is uncertain. The V gene's germline CDR1 is DFQATT and CDR2 SNEGSKA (reference sequence). This CDR3 contains 13 residues.

This CDR3 is CAISDPSRGYNEQFF. CDR3 DNA sequence: TGTGCCATCAGTGACCCCTCTAGGGGATACAATGAGCAGTTCTTC. The chain carries TRBV10-3 and TRBJ2-1; D perhaps matches TRBD1 (5 bases). Trimming took 3 bases from V and 4 from J, leaving 13 bases between them. The CDR3 is made up of 15 amino acids. Germline V CDR1 and CDR2: ENHRY, SYGVKD.

This clonotype was detected ten times or more. V usage is TRBV28 and J usage is TRBJ2-7, with a possible D match to TRBD2 (6 bases). Germline CDR1 reads MDHEN; CDR2 reads SYDVKM. V was shortened by 3 bases and J by 2 bases, with 20 bases between the two germline ends. CDR3 length: 17 amino acids. The CDR3 protein is CASSFGPGVSGAYEQYF. DNA of the CDR3: TGTGCCAGCAGTTTCGGGCCGGGAGTCTCGGGGGCCTACGAGCAGTACTTC.

The rearrangement joins TRBV6-5 to TRBJ2-1, with 9 positions matching TRBD2. The CDR3 length is 15 residues. The germline V gene encodes CDR1 MNHEY and CDR2 SVGAGI. V lost 5 bases to trimming and J lost 4 bases; unmatched junction nucleotides: 6. The CDR3: CASSLSGGFYNEQFF. The CDR3 DNA reads TGTGCCAGCAGTCTTAGCGGGGGATTTTACAATGAGCAGTTCTTC.

V gene TRBV11-2 combines with J gene TRBJ2-3; D perhaps matches TRBD1 (6 bases). This CDR3 region has 16 residues. Per germline, CDR1 SGHAT and CDR2 FQNNGV. Trimming took off 6 bases at V and 0 bases at J, with 16 bases between the two ends. DNA of the CDR3: TGTGCCAGCAGTTGGGACAAGTTCCTTAGCACAGATACGCAGTATTTT. Residues: CASSWDKFLSTDTQYF.

The CDR3 sequence is CASSTQTGVGNSPLHF. The DNA for the CDR3 is TGTGCCAGCAGCACCCAGACAGGGGTCGGCAATTCACCCCTCCACTTT. The chain employs TRBV7-8 and TRBJ1-6, with 8 bases that match TRBD1. This CDR3 is built from 16 residues. Trimming cost V 5 bases and J 7 bases; bases outside gene matches: 10. CDR1 SGHVS and CDR2 FQNEAQ come from the germline V gene.

The chain joins TRBV11-2 to TRBJ2-7; the match to TRBD2 covers 11 bases. The CDR3 consists of 16 residues. Germline V lookup: CDR1 SGHAT, CDR2 FQNNGV. Unmatched junction bases numbered 5, after V lost 1 base and J lost 3 bases. The CDR3 protein is CASSLGFGTSGYEQYF. The DNA of the CDR3 is TGTGCCAGCAGCTTAGGTTTCGGGACTAGCGGCTACGAGCAGTACTTC.

V is TRBV5-1 and J is TRBJ2-3; D gene unclear. Germline V gene data show CDR1 as SGHRS and CDR2 as YFSETQ. The CDR3 has 13 amino acids. The V and J ends lost 2 bases and 1 base respectively, with 5 bases between them. The CDR3, as DNA: TGCGCCAGCAGCTTAGACCGCACAGATACGCAGTATTTT. This sequence encodes CASSLDRTDTQYF. The variable domain in full, completed from reference TRBV5-1 and TRBJ2-3, reads KAGVTQTPRYLIKTRGQQVTLSCSPISGHRSVSWYQQTPGQGLQFLFEYFSETQRNKGNFPGRFSGRQFSNSRSEMNVSTLELGDSALYLCASSLDRTDTQYFGPGTRLTVL.

The chain couples TRBV20-1 to TRBJ2-6; TRBD2 matches at 12 bases. From germline, CDR1 is DFQATT and CDR2 SNEGSKA (reference sequence). CDR3 size: 16 residues. V was pared by 6 bases and J by 1 base, with 4 bases of the junction left unmatched. The CDR3 nucleotides read TGCAGTGCGGACACTAGCGGGAGGTCTGGGGCCAACGTCCTGACTTTC. Translating it yields CSADTSGRSGANVLTF.

This clonotype was seen only a few times. The rearrangement links TRBV12-3 or TRBV12-4 to TRBJ1-5, with TRBD1 as a possible D gene (6 bases). The V gene lost 10 bases and the J gene lost 4 bases, with 11 bases spanning the gap. CDR3 length: 12 residues. CDR3: CATGEPNQPQHF. DNA of the CDR3: TGTGCCACAGGGGAACCAAATCAGCCCCAGCATTTT.

This clonotype was picked up many times. This sequence joins TRBV6-5 and TRBJ2-1, with 9 bases fitting TRBD1. CDR1 and CDR2 from the germline V gene are MNHEY and SVGAGI. The CDR3 sequence is 15 residues long. J lost 1 base, V lost 6 bases, and 4 bases had no gene match. CDR3 DNA: TGTGCCAGCAGACCCGACAGGGGGTCCTACAATGAGCAGTTCTTC. Translating it yields CASRPDRGSYNEQFF.

This clonotype was seen more than once but under ten times. V and J are TRBV4-1 and TRBJ2-2; 9 bases agree with TRBD2. The junction had 3 bases not matched to a gene; V was cut back by 3 bases and J by 4 bases. The CDR3 loop spans 15 amino acids. Per germline, CDR1 MGHRA and CDR2 YSYEKL. The CDR3 DNA is TGCGCCAGCAGCCACCTAGCGGGGTCCACCGGGGAGCTGTTTTTT. Translated, it gives CASSHLAGSTGELFF.

The V gene is TRBV29-1, the J gene TRBJ1-4; the D gene is possibly TRBD1 (5 bases). The CDR3 is 14 amino acids. V was clipped by 6 bases and J by 5 bases, with 16 bases between them. The germline CDR1 and CDR2 sequences are SQVTM and ANQGSEA. The CDR3 loop reads CSVRAGVANEKLFF. As DNA, the CDR3 is TGCAGCGTCCGAGCGGGGGTGGCCAATGAAAAACTGTTTTTT.